Each of the 21 T cell receptor beta chains below was sequenced from the same sample in a study of circulating CD8 cells and anti-PD-1 response in melanoma. The QIAseq Immune Repertoire TCR panel built the libraries from 15 ng of total RNA. TCRdb fed the reads into MiXCR, producing one record per CDR3 protein. The sample shows about 420 distinct CDR3 sequences, roughly 7% of them seen only once. Live CD3+CD8+TCRalphabeta+ cells were sorted into four subsets by PD-1 and/or TIGIT. The sequencing here drew on CD8+ T cells from PBMCs, taken at baseline or after one month of anti-PD-1 therapy (not recorded which). The source is a human donor with melanoma.

This clonotype is judged large (0.1 to 1%). The rearrangement links TRBV5-4 to TRBJ2-3, with D possibly TRBD2 on 5 matching bases. Trimming cost V 0 bases and J 0 bases, with 8 bases left between them. CDR1 and CDR2 from the germline V gene are SGHNT and YYREEE (reference sequence). This CDR3 has 15 residues. In nucleotides, the CDR3 is TGTGCCAGCAGCTTGGGCCGGACTAGCACAGATACGCAGTATTTT. This encodes CASSLGRTSTDTQYF. Using reference TRBV5-4 and TRBJ2-3 for the parts outside the CDR3, the full variable domain is ETGVTQSPTHLIKTRGQQVTLRCSSQSGHNTVSWYQQALGQGPQFIFQYYREEENGRGNFPPRFSGLQFPNYSSELNVNALELDDSALYLCASSLGRTSTDTQYFGPGTRLTVL.

This clonotype is termed medium-sized. The genes are TRBV29-1 and TRBJ2-2; no reliable D call. The V gene's germline CDR1 is SQVTM and CDR2 ANQGSEA. The CDR3 consists of 11 residues. Trimming stripped 7 bases from V and 9 bases from J, with 12 bases between. The CDR3 here is CSGYLERELFF. The CDR3 region has the DNA TGCAGCGGCTATTTGGAAAGGGAGCTGTTTTTT.

By proportion, this clonotype is medium-sized. V usage is TRBV10-3 and J usage is TRBJ1-4; D not certain. The CDR3 covers 13 residues. Trimming took off 4 bases at V and 8 bases at J, with 11 bases between the two ends. The V gene's germline CDR1 is ENHRY and CDR2 SYGVKD. The CDR3 protein is CAISGEFWEKLFF. DNA of the CDR3: TGTGCCATCAGTGGAGAGTTTTGGGAAAAACTGTTTTTT.

This clonotype is medium-sized within its sample. V is TRBV18 and J is TRBJ2-7, with D possibly matching TRBD1 (6 bases). The germline V gene has CDR1 KGHSH and CDR2 LQKENI. V shed 2 bases and J shed 0 bases, with 8 bases lying between them. The CDR3 length is 14 residues. In DNA form, the CDR3 reads TGTGCCAGCTCACCATTGGACAGCTCCTACGAGCAGTACTTC. It encodes CASSPLDSSYEQYF.

This clonotype is large. This chain links TRBV11-2 with TRBJ2-3, with 10 bases matching TRBD2. The CDR3 length is 15 residues. Losses at the gene ends were 5 bases for V and 0 bases for J; bases not matched to a gene: 2. Germline-derived CDR1 and CDR2 are SGHAT and FQNNGV. CDR3 sequence: CASSRTSGSTDTQYF. The CDR3 DNA is TGTGCCAGCAGCCGGACTAGCGGTAGCACAGATACGCAGTATTTT.

By share, this clonotype counts as medium-sized. CDR3 sequence: CASSITGTTYEQYF. The CDR3 nucleotides are TGTGCCAGTAGTATCACCGGCACTACCTACGAGCAGTACTTC. J is TRBJ2-7 and V is TRBV19; no clear D gene. V was shortened by 3 bases and J by 2 bases, with 11 bases between the two germline ends. Looked up from germline, CDR1 is LNHDA and CDR2 is SQIVND (reference sequence). CDR3 length: 14 amino acids.

By sample fraction, this clonotype is large. This rearrangement joins TRBV25-1 to TRBJ2-3; D not resolved. This CDR3 is built from 14 residues. V was clipped by 3 bases and J by 2 bases, with 9 bases between them. Per germline, CDR1 MGHDK and CDR2 SYGVNS. CDR3 nucleotide sequence: TGTGCCAGCAGTGACCCTAGGTACACAGATACGCAGTATTTT. Its protein product is CASSDPRYTDTQYF. The entire variable domain, with the rest obtained from reference TRBV25-1 and TRBJ2-3, is as follows: EADIYQTPRYLVIGTGKKITLECSQTMGHDKMYWYQQDPGMELHLIHYSYGVNSTEKGDLSSESTVSRIRTEHFPLTLESARPSHTSQYLCASSDPRYTDTQYFGPGTRLTVL.

V and J are TRBV10-3 and TRBJ2-5, with TRBD2 matching 10 bases. Germline CDR1 reads ENHRY; CDR2 reads SYGVKD. The V and J ends lost 0 bases and 3 bases, in that order; junction bases with no gene match: 7. This CDR3 spans 17 amino acids. CDR3 amino acids: CAISESPSGGTEETQYF. CDR3 coding DNA: TGTGCCATCAGTGAGTCGCCTAGCGGGGGAACAGAAGAGACCCAGTACTTC.

In regard to this clonotype: Germline and junction disagree at one end, which may indicate a read error. V gene TRBV4-3 combines with J gene TRBJ2-7; D gene unclear. Germline values: CDR1 LGHNA, CDR2 YSLEER. The CDR3 contains 14 residues. CDR3 loop: CASSRGFGPYELYF. The DNA for the CDR3 is TGCGCCAGCAGCCGAGGCTTCGGACCCTACGAGCTGTACTTC.

This clonotype is labeled medium-sized (0.01 to 0.1%). The rearrangement uses TRBV4-3 and TRBJ2-7; weak D call: TRBD1 (6 bases). Per germline, CDR1 LGHNA and CDR2 YSLEER. V was shortened by 6 bases and J by 5 bases, with 8 bases between the two germline ends. This CDR3 comprises 11 residues. CDR3 sequence reads: CASRRGNEQYF. The CDR3 nucleotides are TGCGCCAGCAGGAGGGGGAACGAGCAGTACTTC.

This clonotype is termed medium-sized. The chain uses TRBV7-2 and TRBJ2-1; no reliable D call. V was clipped by 2 bases and J by 4 bases, with 9 bases between them. The CDR3 runs 14 residues. The germline V gene has CDR1 SGHTA and CDR2 FQGNSA. CDR3 sequence (DNA): TGTGCCAGCAGCTTAAGCCCGAGGTACAATGAGCAGTTCTTC. Translated: CASSLSPRYNEQFF. The entire variable domain, with the rest obtained from reference TRBV7-2 and TRBJ2-1, is as follows: GAGVSQSPSNKVTEKGKDVELRCDPISGHTALYWYRQSLGQGLEFLIYFQGNSAPDKSGLPSDRFSAERTGGSVSTLTIQRTQQEDSAVYLCASSLSPRYNEQFFGPGTRLTVL.

This clonotype is labeled large. Here the CDR3 reads CASSPGPGSEAFF. CDR3 nucleotides: TGTGCCAGCAGCCCCGGGCCGGGGTCTGAAGCTTTCTTT. This rearrangement joins TRBV7-2 to TRBJ1-1; D remains ambiguous. This CDR3 has 13 residues. Trimming stripped 5 bases from V and 6 bases from J, with 13 bases between. In germline, CDR1 is SGHTA, CDR2 FQGNSA. Combining the CDR3 with reference TRBV7-2 and TRBJ1-1 gives the whole variable domain GAGVSQSPSNKVTEKGKDVELRCDPISGHTALYWYRQSLGQGLEFLIYFQGNSAPDKSGLPSDRFSAERTGGSVSTLTIQRTQQEDSAVYLCASSPGPGSEAFFGQGTRLTVV.

This clonotype is medium-sized in the sample. The chain links TRBV2 to TRBJ2-5; D uncertain. Trimming removed 2 bases from V and 2 bases from J, with 9 bases in between. The CDR3 covers 14 residues. Germline CDR1 is SNHLY and CDR2 is FYNNEI. In DNA form, the CDR3 reads TGTGCCAGCAGTGAAAAGTTGCGGCAAGAGACCCAGTACTTC. This translates into CASSEKLRQETQYF.

In this sample, this clonotype is medium-sized (0.01 to 0.1%). CDR3 sequence: CSARLAGTGVNEQYF. In DNA form, the CDR3 reads TGCAGTGCACGCCTGGCGGGGACAGGGGTCAACGAGCAGTACTTC. The rearrangement links TRBV20-1 to TRBJ2-7; 10 bases fit TRBD1. Trimming removed 6 bases from V and 5 bases from J; junction bases left unmatched: 13. Germline V gives CDR1 DFQATT, CDR2 SNEGSKA (reference sequence). This CDR3 spans 15 amino acids.

The chain uses TRBV19 and TRBJ2-3, with 11 bases matching TRBD2. CDR3 length equals 15 residues. The germline V gene encodes CDR1 LNHDA and CDR2 SQIVND (reference sequence). The V segment lost 5 bases and the J segment 9 bases; nucleotides outside the gene matches: 10. Here the CDR3 reads CASSPRFSGGATQYF. CDR3 sequence (DNA): TGTGCCAGTAGTCCTCGTTTTAGCGGGGGGGCCACGCAGTATTTT.

This clonotype is judged medium-sized. The V and J genes are TRBV19 and TRBJ2-1; 7 bases fit TRBD2. CDR3 length equals 14 residues. V shed 9 bases and J 3 bases; nucleotides not matched to a gene: 8. Germline-derived CDR1 and CDR2 are LNHDA and SQIVND (reference sequence). CDR3 DNA: TGTGCCAGCCAAGCGGGGCTATACTACAATGAGCAGTTCTTC. Its protein product is CASQAGLYYNEQFF.

This clonotype qualifies as hyperexpanded. V usage is TRBV5-6 and J usage is TRBJ1-2; no clear D gene. There are 16 residues in the CDR3. Germline V gene sequence: CDR1 SGHDT, CDR2 YYEEEE. Trimming cost V 0 bases and J 4 bases, with 16 bases left between them. CDR3 DNA sequence: TGTGCCAGCAGCTTGGAAGTTGGCAGCGAGACCTATGGCTACACCTTC. Amino acids: CASSLEVGSETYGYTF.

In this sample, this clonotype is medium-sized. The V call is TRBV2, the J call TRBJ2-7; D gene uncertain. The length of the CDR3 is 13 residues. V shed 4 bases and J shed 0 bases, with 7 bases lying between them. Germline V CDR1 and CDR2: SNHLY, FYNNEI. The CDR3 DNA sequence: TGTGCCAGCAGTGTTGGCAACTCCTACGAGCAGTACTTC. Its translation: CASSVGNSYEQYF.

This clonotype is judged medium-sized. This sequence joins TRBV20-1 and TRBJ2-7; D may correspond to TRBD1 or TRBD2 (5 bases each). The germline gives CDR1 DFQATT, CDR2 SNEGSKA (reference sequence). The V and J ends lost 0 bases and 4 bases respectively, with 13 bases between them. The CDR3 loop spans 14 amino acids. The CDR3 is CSARDRDHGYEQYF. The CDR3 bases are TGCAGTGCTAGAGACCGGGACCATGGGTACGAGCAGTACTTC.

This clonotype was recorded a few times. J is TRBJ2-7 and V is TRBV7-9, with D unclear. Germline loops: CDR1 SEHNR, CDR2 FQNEAQ (reference sequence). The CDR3 covers 12 residues. V was cut by 1 base and J by 5 bases, with 6 bases left in between. CDR3 protein: CASSLVGNEQYF. CDR3 in DNA: TGTGCCAGCAGCTTAGTGGGGAACGAGCAGTACTTC.

This clonotype is labeled large (0.1 to 1%). This chain uses TRBV27 with TRBJ1-5; D uncertain. CDR1 and CDR2 (germline): MNHEY, SMNVEV (reference sequence). V lost 4 bases and J lost 1, with 8 bases in between. This CDR3 is built from 14 residues. The CDR3 DNA sequence: TGTGCCAGCAGTTACACAAAGAGCAATCAGCCCCAGCATTTT. Its translation is CASSYTKSNQPQHF.